This note documents a single T cell receptor beta chain sequence. This CDR3 comprises 16 residues. CDR1 is MNHNY, CDR2 SVGAGI, per germline (reference sequence). With V trimmed by 0 bases and J by 2 bases, 4 bases remained unmatched. Libraries were prepared by immunoSEQ multiplex PCR; TCRdb keeps only in-frame clonotypes and omits some of them. The repertoire consists of 310,000 or so clones, with approximately 91% occurring once and the leading ten covering 10% to 12%. This specimen belongs to a study of blood T cell repertoires in COVID-19. The TCR originated in a woman aged 25 to 39 with COVID-19, enrolled during active disease. What was sequenced was peripheral blood. The chain links TRBV6-6 to TRBJ1-5, with 7 nucleotides matching TRBD1. The CDR3 DNA is TGTGCCAGCAGTTACTCCTTACAGGGGCGCAATCAGCCCCAGCATTTT. It specifies CASSYSLQGRNQPQHF.